Each of the 3 T cell receptor beta chains below was sequenced from the same sample in a study of T cell repertoires in cytomegalovirus infection. Their target antigens are unknown. From the reads, TCRdb called clonotypes with MiXCR, one entry per CDR3 protein. The sample consists of approximately 300,000 distinct CDR3 sequences, about 28% of them appearing once. The sample here was cultured PBMCs, taken from culture after CMV antigen stimulation. These receptors all stem from a human donor in good health (CMV status not recorded). Some clones in this sample may be carry-over from other donors' samples.

V usage is TRBV7-8 and J usage is TRBJ2-7; perhaps D is TRBD1 or TRBD2 (5 bases each). This CDR3 has 14 amino acids. The germline V gene encodes CDR1 SGHVS and CDR2 FQNEAQ. The V and J ends lost 5 bases and 3 bases respectively, with 14 bases between them. CDR3 in DNA: TGTGCCAGCAGCCGGGGCAGGGTGGGCTACGAGCAGTACTTC. Translation: CASSRGRVGYEQYF.

This clonotype was seen a single time. This rearrangement joins TRBV5-5 to TRBJ1-2; tentative D call: TRBD1 (6 bases). Trimming removed 0 bases at V and 6 bases at J, with 18 bases between. The germline V gene encodes CDR1 SGHKS and CDR2 YYEKEE (reference sequence). The CDR3 sequence is 16 residues long. Here the CDR3 DNA reads TGTGCCAGCAGCTTGGCCGTGGAACAGGGTGTGGATGGCTACACCTTC. It specifies CASSLAVEQGVDGYTF.

The rearrangement joins TRBV11-1 to TRBJ1-1; D unresolved. The CDR3 runs 14 residues. CDR1 and CDR2 from the germline V gene are SGHAT and FQDESV (reference sequence). V was shortened by 1 base and J by 8 bases, with 14 bases between the two germline ends. CDR3 bases: TGTGCCAGCAGCTTAGGTAGACGGCGCGACGAAGCTTTCTTT. Its translation: CASSLGRRRDEAFF.